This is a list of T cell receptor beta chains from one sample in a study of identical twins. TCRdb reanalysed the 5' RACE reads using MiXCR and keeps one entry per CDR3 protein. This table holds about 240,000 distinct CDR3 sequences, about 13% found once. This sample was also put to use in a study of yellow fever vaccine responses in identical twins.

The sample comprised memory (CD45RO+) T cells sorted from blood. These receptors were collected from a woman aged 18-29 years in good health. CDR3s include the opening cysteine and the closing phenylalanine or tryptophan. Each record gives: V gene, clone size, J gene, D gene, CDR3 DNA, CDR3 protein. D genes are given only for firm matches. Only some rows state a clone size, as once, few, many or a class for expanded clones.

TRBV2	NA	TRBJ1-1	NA	TGTGCCAGCAGCCTGTCGTGGGGCGGCGGAGCTTTCTTT	CASSLSWGGGAFF
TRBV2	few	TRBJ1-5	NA	TGTGCCAGCAGTGAACGGTCTGCTTTACCCCAGCATTTT	CASSERSALPQHF
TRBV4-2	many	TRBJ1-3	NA	TGTGCCAGCAGCCAAGGAGGGACTGGAAACACCATATATTTT	CASSQGGTGNTIYF
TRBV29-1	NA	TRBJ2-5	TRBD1	TGCAGCGTAGATCCTACCAAACAGGGGGCGCGAGAGACCCAGTACTTC	CSVDPTKQGARETQYF
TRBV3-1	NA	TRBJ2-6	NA	TGTGCCAGCAGCCGGGCCTTAGCCCTCTCTGGGGCCAACGTCCTGACTTTC	CASSRALALSGANVLTF
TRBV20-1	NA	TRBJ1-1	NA	TGCAGTGCTAGAAGGCAGGACACTGAAGCTTTCTTT	CSARRQDTEAFF
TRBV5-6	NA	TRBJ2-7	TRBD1	TGTGCCAGGAGCCCCGGGACAGGGGGCAACTACGAGCAGTACTTC	CARSPGTGGNYEQYF
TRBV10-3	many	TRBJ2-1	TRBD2	TGTGCCATCAGTGAGTCGGGGGGAGGGAATGAGCAGTTCTTC	CAISESGGGNEQFF
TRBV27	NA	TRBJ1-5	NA	TGTGCCAGCAGTCCAACGGGGGGGTCCCAGCATTTT	CASSPTGGSQHF
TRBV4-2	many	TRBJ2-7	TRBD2	TGTGCCAGCAGCCAAGAGGCCCCCTCTAGCGGGAGTCTACACGAGCAGTACTTC	CASSQEAPSSGSLHEQYF
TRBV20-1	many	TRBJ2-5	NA	TGCAGTGCTAGAGAAGGGGGGCGAGCAGAGACCCAGTACTTC	CSAREGGRAETQYF
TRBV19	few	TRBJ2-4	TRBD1	TGTGCCAGTAGTACCAACCCTCAGGGGGCAGGGACCAAAAACATTCAGTACTTC	CASSTNPQGAGTKNIQYF
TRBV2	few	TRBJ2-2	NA	TGTGCCAGCAGTTTGACTGAAACCGGGGAGCTGTTTTTT	CASSLTETGELFF
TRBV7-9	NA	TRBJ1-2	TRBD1	TGTGCCAGCAGCTCGGGGGACAGGGAAGTTATCTATGGCTACACCTTC	CASSSGDREVIYGYTF
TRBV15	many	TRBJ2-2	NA	TGTGCCACCAGCGACGACAGGACGAGTCCGAACACCGGGGAGCTGTTTTTT	CATSDDRTSPNTGELFF
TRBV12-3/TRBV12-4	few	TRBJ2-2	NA	TGTGCCAGCAGTCCCCGGACGGAGAACACCGGGGAGCTGTTTTTT	CASSPRTENTGELFF
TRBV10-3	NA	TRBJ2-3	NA	TGTGCCATCAAATTTGGTTTAGCCACCGATACGCAGTATTTT	CAIKFGLATDTQYF
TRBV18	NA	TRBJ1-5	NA	TGTGCCAGCTCACCACCGACCCGGGTCAATCAGCCCCAGCATTTT	CASSPPTRVNQPQHF
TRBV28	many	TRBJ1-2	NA	TGTGCCAGCAGTCCCTCCGACACTTTCCTCTACACCTTC	CASSPSDTFLYTF
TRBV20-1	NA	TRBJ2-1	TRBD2	TGCAGTGCTTCCGGGACTAGCGGGGGGGCCGGATTCAATGAGCAGTTCTTC	CSASGTSGGAGFNEQFF
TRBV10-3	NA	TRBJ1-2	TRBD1	TGTGCCATCAAACCCGGGACAGGGTTTAACTATGGCTACACCTTC	CAIKPGTGFNYGYTF
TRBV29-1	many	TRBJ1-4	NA	TGCAGCGTTGCTCCAGATGGCGGTAATGAAAAACTGTTTTTT	CSVAPDGGNEKLFF
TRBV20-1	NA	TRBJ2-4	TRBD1	TGCTGTGCTAGACTGGACAGGGAGTTTGCCAAAAACATTCAGTACTTC	CCARLDREFAKNIQYF
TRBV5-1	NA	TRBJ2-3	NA	TGCGCCAGCAGCTCCCGGACAGAGGCCCTGTGGTTAGATACGCAGTATTTT	CASSSRTEALWLDTQYF
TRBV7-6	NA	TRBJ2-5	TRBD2	TGTGCCAGCAGCTTAGTGGAGCTAGCGGGAGCGATACAAGAGACCCAGTACTTC	CASSLVELAGAIQETQYF